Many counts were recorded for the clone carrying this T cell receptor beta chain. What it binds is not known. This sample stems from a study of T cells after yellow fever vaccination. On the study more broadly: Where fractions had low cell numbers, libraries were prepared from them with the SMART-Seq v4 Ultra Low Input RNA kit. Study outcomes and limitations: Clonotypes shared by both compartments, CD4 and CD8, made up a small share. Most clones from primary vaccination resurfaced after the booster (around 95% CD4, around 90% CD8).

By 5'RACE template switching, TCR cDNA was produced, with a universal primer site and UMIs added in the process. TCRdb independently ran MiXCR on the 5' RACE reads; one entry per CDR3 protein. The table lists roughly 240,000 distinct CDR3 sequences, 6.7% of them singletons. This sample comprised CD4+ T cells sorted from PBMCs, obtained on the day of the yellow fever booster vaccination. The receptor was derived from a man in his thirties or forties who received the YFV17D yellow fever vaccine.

CDR3 nucleotides: TGCGCCAGCAGCTTGGAGGGACAGTTGTACGAGCAGTACTTC. Protein sequence: CASSLEGQLYEQYF. The V gene is TRBV5-1, the J gene TRBJ2-7, with TRBD1 matching over 7 bases. Germline V CDR1 and CDR2: SGHRS, YFSETQ. The CDR3 runs to 14 residues. J was trimmed by 4 bases and V by 0 bases; bases with no gene match: 4.